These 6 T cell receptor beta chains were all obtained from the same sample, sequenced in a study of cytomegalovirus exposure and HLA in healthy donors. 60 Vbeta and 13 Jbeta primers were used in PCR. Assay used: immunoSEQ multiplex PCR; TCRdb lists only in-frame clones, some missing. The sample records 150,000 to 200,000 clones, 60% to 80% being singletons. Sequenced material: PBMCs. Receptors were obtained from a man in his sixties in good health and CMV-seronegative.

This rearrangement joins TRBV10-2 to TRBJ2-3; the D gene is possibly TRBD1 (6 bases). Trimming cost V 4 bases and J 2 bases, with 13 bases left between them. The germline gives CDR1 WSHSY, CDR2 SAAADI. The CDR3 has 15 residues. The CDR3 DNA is TGCGCCAGCAGTGCCTGGGACACTTTCACAGATACGCAGTATTTT. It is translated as CASSAWDTFTDTQYF.

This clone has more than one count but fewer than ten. The CDR3: CASRRSRGLSGELFF. In DNA form, the CDR3 reads TGTGCCAGCCGTAGGAGCAGGGGGCTGTCCGGGGAGCTGTTTTTT. The V and J genes are TRBV6-1 and TRBJ2-2; 8 positions match TRBD1. J lost 6 bases, V lost 8 bases, and 11 bases had no gene match. CDR1 and CDR2 from the germline V gene are MNHNS and SASEGT. This CDR3 is built from 15 residues.

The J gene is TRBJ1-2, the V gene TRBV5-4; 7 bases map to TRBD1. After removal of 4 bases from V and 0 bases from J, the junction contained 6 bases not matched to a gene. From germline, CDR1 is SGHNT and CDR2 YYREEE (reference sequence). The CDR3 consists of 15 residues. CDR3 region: CASSPGGRSNYGYTF. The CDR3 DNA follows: TGTGCCAGCAGCCCAGGGGGTCGGTCTAACTATGGCTACACCTTC.

As DNA, the CDR3 is TGTGCCAGCAGGCTGGGACAGGGGAAGGATTCACCCCTCCACTTT. This gives the protein CASRLGQGKDSPLHF. The V gene is TRBV6-6, the J gene TRBJ1-6, with 10 bases identical to TRBD1. From germline, CDR1 is MNHNY and CDR2 SVGAGI (reference sequence). Trimming at V came to 6 bases and at J to 8 bases, leaving 7 bases not matched to a gene. This CDR3 is 15 amino acids long.

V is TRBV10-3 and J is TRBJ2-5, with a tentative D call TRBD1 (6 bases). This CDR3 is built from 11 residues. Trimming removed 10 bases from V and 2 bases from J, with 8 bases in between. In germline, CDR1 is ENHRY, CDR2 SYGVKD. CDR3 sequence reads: CATGQQETQYF. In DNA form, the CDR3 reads TGTGCCACGGGACAACAAGAGACCCAGTACTTC.

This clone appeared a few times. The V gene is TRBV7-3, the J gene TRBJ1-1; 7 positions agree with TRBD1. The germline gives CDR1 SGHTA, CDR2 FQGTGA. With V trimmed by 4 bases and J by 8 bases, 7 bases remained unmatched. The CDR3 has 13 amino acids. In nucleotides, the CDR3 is TGTGCCAGCAGCTCTGGGGGGACAGCAGAAGCTTTCTTT. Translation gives CASSSGGTAEAFF.